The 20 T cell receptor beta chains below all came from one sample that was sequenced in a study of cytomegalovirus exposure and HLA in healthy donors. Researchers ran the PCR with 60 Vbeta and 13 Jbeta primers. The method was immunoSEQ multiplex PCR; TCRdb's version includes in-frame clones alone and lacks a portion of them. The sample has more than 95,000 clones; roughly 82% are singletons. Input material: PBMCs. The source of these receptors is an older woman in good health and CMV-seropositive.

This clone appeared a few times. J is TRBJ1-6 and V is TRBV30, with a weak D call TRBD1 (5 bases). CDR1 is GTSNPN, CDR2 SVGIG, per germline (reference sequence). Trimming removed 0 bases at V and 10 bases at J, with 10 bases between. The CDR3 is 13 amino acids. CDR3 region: CAWSVQARSPLHF. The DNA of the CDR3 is TGTGCCTGGAGTGTACAGGCCAGATCACCCCTCCACTTT. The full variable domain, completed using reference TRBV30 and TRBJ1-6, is SQTIHQWPATLVQPVGSPLSLECTVEGTSNPNLYWYRQAAGRGLQLLFYSVGIGQISSEVPQNLSASRPQDRQFILSSKKLLLSDSGFYLCAWSVQARSPLHFGNGTRLTVT.

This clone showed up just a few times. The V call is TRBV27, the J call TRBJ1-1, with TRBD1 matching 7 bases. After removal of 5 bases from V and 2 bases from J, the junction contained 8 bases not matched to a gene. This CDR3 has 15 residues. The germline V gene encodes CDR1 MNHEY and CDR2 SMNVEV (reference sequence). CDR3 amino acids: CASSARQGINTEAFF. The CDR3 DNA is TGTGCCAGCAGTGCCCGACAGGGCATCAACACTGAAGCTTTCTTT.

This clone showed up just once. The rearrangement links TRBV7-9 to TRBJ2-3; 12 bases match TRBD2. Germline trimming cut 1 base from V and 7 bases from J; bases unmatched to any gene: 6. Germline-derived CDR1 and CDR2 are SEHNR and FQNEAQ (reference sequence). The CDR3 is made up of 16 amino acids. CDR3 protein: CASSLGSGLAGNTQYF. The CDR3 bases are TGTGCCAGCAGCTTAGGCTCCGGACTAGCGGGAAATACGCAGTATTTT.

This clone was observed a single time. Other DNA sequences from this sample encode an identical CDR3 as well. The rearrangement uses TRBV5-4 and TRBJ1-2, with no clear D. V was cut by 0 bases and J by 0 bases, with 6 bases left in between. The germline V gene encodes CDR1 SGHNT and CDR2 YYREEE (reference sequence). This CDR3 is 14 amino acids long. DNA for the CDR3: TGTGCCAGCAGCTTGGATCGCGCTAACTATGGCTACACCTTC. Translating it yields CASSLDRANYGYTF. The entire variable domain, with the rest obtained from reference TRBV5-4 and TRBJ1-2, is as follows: ETGVTQSPTHLIKTRGQQVTLRCSSQSGHNTVSWYQQALGQGPQFIFQYYREEENGRGNFPPRFSGLQFPNYSSELNVNALELDDSALYLCASSLDRANYGYTFGSGTRLTVV.

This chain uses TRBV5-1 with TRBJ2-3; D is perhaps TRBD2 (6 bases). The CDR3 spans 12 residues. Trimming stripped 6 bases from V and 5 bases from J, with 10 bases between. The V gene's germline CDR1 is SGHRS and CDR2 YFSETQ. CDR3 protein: CASTLEGDTQYF. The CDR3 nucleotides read TGCGCCAGCACGCTGGAGGGAGATACGCAGTATTTT.

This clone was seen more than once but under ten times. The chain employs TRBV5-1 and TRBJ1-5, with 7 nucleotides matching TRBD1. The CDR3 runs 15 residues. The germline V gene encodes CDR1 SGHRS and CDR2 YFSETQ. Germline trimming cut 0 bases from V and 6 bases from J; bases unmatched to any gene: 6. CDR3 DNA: TGCGCCAGCAGCTTGGAAGGGGGCCTCACTCAGCCCCAGCATTTT. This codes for CASSLEGGLTQPQHF.

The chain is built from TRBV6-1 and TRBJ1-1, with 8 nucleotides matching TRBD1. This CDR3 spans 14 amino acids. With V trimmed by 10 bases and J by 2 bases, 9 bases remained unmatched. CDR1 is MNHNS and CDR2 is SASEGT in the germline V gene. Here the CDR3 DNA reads TGTGCCACCGCTCCCGGGACAGGCAACACTGAAGCTTTCTTT. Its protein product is CATAPGTGNTEAFF.

The CDR3 sequence: CASMISGGVYEQYF. CDR3 DNA sequence: TGTGCCAGCATGATATCGGGAGGAGTCTACGAGCAGTACTTC. The chain carries TRBV7-2 and TRBJ2-7; the match to TRBD2 covers 7 bases. V lost 7 bases, J lost 3 bases, and 9 bases stayed unmatched. This CDR3 is 14 amino acids long. Germline CDR1 is SGHTA and CDR2 is FQGNSA.

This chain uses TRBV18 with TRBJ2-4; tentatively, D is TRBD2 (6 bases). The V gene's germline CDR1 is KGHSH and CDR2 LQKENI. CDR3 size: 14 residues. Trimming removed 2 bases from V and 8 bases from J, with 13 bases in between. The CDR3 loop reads CASSPTRRVDIQYF. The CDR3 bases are TGTGCCAGCTCACCAACTAGGAGGGTGGACATTCAGTACTTC.

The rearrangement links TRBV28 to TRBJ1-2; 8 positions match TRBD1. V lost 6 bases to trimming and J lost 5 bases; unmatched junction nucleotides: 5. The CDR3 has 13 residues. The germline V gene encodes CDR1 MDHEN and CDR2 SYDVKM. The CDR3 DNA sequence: TGTGCCAGCAGCCCGGACAGGGTGTATGGCTACACCTTC. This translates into CASSPDRVYGYTF.

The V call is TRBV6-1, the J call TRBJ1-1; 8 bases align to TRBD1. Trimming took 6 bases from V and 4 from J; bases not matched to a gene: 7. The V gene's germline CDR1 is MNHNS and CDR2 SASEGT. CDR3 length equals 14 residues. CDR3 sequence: CASRTRQGSTEAFF. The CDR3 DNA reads TGTGCCAGCAGAACAAGACAGGGGAGCACTGAAGCTTTCTTT.

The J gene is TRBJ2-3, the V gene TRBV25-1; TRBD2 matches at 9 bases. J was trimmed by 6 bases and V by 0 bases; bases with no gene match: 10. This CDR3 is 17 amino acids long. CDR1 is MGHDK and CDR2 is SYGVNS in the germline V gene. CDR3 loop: CASSEYYSGSIVDTQYF. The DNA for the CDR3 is TGTGCCAGCAGTGAATATTATAGCGGGAGTATTGTTGATACGCAGTATTTT.

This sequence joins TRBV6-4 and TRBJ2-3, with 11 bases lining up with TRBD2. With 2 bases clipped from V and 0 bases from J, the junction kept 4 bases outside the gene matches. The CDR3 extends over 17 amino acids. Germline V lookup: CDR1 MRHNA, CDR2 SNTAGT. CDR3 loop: CASSDTSGSGSTDTQYF. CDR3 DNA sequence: TGTGCCAGCAGTGACACTAGCGGGAGCGGTAGCACAGATACGCAGTATTTT.

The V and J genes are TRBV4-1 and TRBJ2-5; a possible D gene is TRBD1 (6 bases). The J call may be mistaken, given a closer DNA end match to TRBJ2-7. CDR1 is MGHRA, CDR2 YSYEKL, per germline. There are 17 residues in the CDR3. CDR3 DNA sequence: TGCGCCAGCAGCCAACCCACCAGGGGTTCAAGCTCCTACGAGCAGTACTTC. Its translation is CASSQPTRGSSSYEQYF.

CDR3 sequence: CASSSGTQGGTDTQYF. The CDR3 DNA sequence: TGCGCCAGCAGCTCCGGGACTCAGGGGGGCACAGATACGCAGTATTTT. The chain joins TRBV5-1 to TRBJ2-3; a possible D gene is TRBD1 (7 bases). Looked up from germline, CDR1 is SGHRS and CDR2 is YFSETQ. This CDR3 is built from 16 residues. Trimming took off 3 bases at V and 1 base at J, with 15 bases between the two ends.

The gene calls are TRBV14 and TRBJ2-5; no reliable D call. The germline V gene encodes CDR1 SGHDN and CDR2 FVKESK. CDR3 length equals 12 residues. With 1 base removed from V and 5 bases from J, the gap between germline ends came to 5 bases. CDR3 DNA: TGTGCCAGCAGCCAAGTACACGAGACCCAGTACTTC. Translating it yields CASSQVHETQYF.

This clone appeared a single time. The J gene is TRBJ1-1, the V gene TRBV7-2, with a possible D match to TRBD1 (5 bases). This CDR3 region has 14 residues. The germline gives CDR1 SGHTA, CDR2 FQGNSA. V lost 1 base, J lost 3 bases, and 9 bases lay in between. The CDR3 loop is CASSLGGGDTEAFF. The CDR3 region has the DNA TGTGCCAGCAGCTTAGGGGGAGGGGACACTGAAGCTTTCTTT.

This CDR3 reads CASSLAFRQANTEAFF. CDR3 DNA sequence: TGTGCCAGCAGCTTAGCTTTTCGACAGGCGAACACTGAAGCTTTCTTT. The chain has TRBV7-2 and TRBJ1-1; tentative D call: TRBD1 (6 bases). CDR1 and CDR2 from the germline V gene are SGHTA and FQGNSA. With 0 bases removed from V and 1 base from J, the gap between germline ends came to 12 bases. The CDR3 consists of 16 residues.

CDR3 amino acids: CASWGQGSEKLFF. The DNA of the CDR3 is TGTGCCAGCTGGGGACAGGGGAGTGAAAAACTGTTTTTT. The rearrangement uses TRBV30 and TRBJ1-4, with 10 bases lining up with TRBD1. The V gene end was trimmed by 8 bases and the J gene end by 7 bases; junction bases not matched to a gene: 7. The CDR3 consists of 13 residues. The germline V gene has CDR1 GTSNPN and CDR2 SVGIG (reference sequence).

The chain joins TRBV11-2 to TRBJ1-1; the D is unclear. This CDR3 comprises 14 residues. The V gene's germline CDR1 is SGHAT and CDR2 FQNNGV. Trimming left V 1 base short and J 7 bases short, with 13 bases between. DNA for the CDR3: TGTGCCAGCAGCTTAGGAGGGCGAAGACATGAAGCTTTCTTT. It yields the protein CASSLGGRRHEAFF.